Following are 22 T cell receptor beta chains from one sample sequenced in a study of blood T cell repertoires in COVID-19. Produced via immunoSEQ multiplex PCR; TCRdb's table is partial and in-frame only. The sample consists of about 100,000 clones, 85% of them appearing once. Material: peripheral blood. The receptors shown here come from a woman in her 70s with active or convalescent COVID-19.

This clone is a singleton in its sample. This chain links TRBV5-5 with TRBJ2-7; 11 nucleotides line up with TRBD2. Germline CDR1 is SGHKS and CDR2 is YYEKEE (reference sequence). V dropped 4 bases and J dropped 1; count of bases not matched to a gene: 10. There are 17 residues in the CDR3. The CDR3 is CASSPEDRLAGSYEQYF. CDR3 nucleotides: TGTGCCAGCAGCCCCGAGGATCGACTAGCGGGATCCTACGAGCAGTACTTC.

V is TRBV5-4 and J is TRBJ2-1; 8 nucleotides align to TRBD1. V shed 1 base, J shed 5 bases, and the junction held 5 bases outside the gene matches. This CDR3 is built from 15 residues. The V gene's germline CDR1 is SGHNT and CDR2 YYREEE (reference sequence). This chain's CDR3 is CASSLRLTGDNEQFF. CDR3 nucleotides: TGTGCCAGCAGCTTGCGCCTGACAGGGGACAATGAGCAGTTCTTC.

J is TRBJ2-1 and V is TRBV28, with TRBD2 matching 10 bases. The junction had 14 bases not matched to a gene; V was cut back by 7 bases and J by 8 bases. The V gene's germline CDR1 is MDHEN and CDR2 SYDVKM. This CDR3 spans 16 amino acids. The CDR3 protein is CASNDPRSGGAYEQFF. The CDR3 region has the DNA TGTGCCAGCAACGATCCTCGGAGCGGGGGGGCCTATGAGCAGTTCTTC.

The chain combines TRBV28 with TRBJ1-2, with a tentative D call TRBD1 (5 bases). This CDR3 region has 12 residues. CDR1 and CDR2 from the germline V gene are MDHEN and SYDVKM. With 10 bases removed from V and 9 bases from J, the gap between germline ends came to 18 bases. The CDR3 protein is CATTTEKGRYTF. CDR3 bases: TGTGCCACCACGACAGAGAAAGGCCGCTACACCTTC.

The rearrangement uses TRBV2 and TRBJ1-4; the D is unclear. The CDR3 is 15 amino acids. Germline V CDR1 and CDR2: SNHLY, FYNNEI. The V end was cut by 5 bases, the J end by 7 bases, with 17 bases between. The CDR3 sequence: CASSPPRSGGEKLFF. In nucleotides, the CDR3 is TGTGCCAGCAGTCCCCCGAGGAGTGGAGGTGAAAAACTGTTTTTT.

The chain recombines TRBV7-2 with TRBJ1-3; D possibly corresponds to TRBD1 (6 bases). Trimming shortened V by 5 bases and J by 2 bases, and 10 bases separated the two germline ends. Germline lookup yields CDR1 SGHTA and CDR2 FQGNSA. There are 14 residues in the CDR3. The CDR3 is CASSTGLAGNTIYF. The CDR3 DNA follows: TGTGCCAGCAGCACAGGGTTGGCTGGAAACACCATATATTTT.

J is TRBJ2-7 and V is TRBV27, with 7 bases aligning to TRBD2. This CDR3 region has 14 residues. Per the germline V gene, CDR1 is MNHEY and CDR2 is SMNVEV (reference sequence). V lost 1 base to trimming and J lost 3 bases; unmatched junction nucleotides: 3. The CDR3 is CASSLWASGYEQYF. The CDR3 DNA is TGTGCCAGCAGTTTATGGGCTAGCGGCTACGAGCAGTACTTC.

The J gene is TRBJ2-7, the V gene TRBV24-1; 9 bases are shared with TRBD1. Unmatched junction bases numbered 3, after V lost 4 bases and J lost 0 bases. This CDR3 region has 15 residues. CDR1 and CDR2 from the germline V gene are KGHDR and SFDVKD. The DNA of the CDR3 is TGTGCCACCAGTGACTCGGACAGGGGCTCCTACGAGCAGTACTTC. It is translated as CATSDSDRGSYEQYF.

The chain employs TRBV14 and TRBJ1-1, with D maybe TRBD1 (6 bases). CDR3 size: 12 residues. Trimming took off 5 bases at V and 5 bases at J, with 9 bases between the two ends. Germline CDR1 is SGHDN and CDR2 is FVKESK. The CDR3 spells CASSRGWTEAFF. The CDR3 DNA reads TGTGCCAGCAGCAGGGGGTGGACTGAAGCTTTCTTT.

This chain joins TRBV28 and TRBJ2-7, with 11 bases lining up with TRBD2. Germline CDR1 reads MDHEN; CDR2 reads SYDVKM. The CDR3 is 16 amino acids. The V and J ends lost 6 bases and 2 bases, in that order; junction bases with no gene match: 9. This CDR3 reads CASSLTTSGIPYEQYF. CDR3 sequence (DNA): TGTGCCAGCAGCCTAACGACTAGCGGGATACCCTACGAGCAGTACTTC.

The chain is built from TRBV15 and TRBJ2-3; 7 bases fit TRBD2. The CDR3 has 16 amino acids. Germline loops: CDR1 LNHNV, CDR2 YYDKDF (reference sequence). With V trimmed by 5 bases and J by 0 bases, 8 bases remained unmatched. CDR3 DNA: TGTGCCACCAGCCCCCGGACTAGACTTAGCACAGATACGCAGTATTTT. This gives the protein CATSPRTRLSTDTQYF. Variable domain in full (rest from reference TRBV15 and TRBJ2-3): DAMVIQNPRYQVTQFGKPVTLSCSQTLNHNVMYWYQQKSSQAPKLLFHYYDKDFNNEADTPDNFQSRRPNTSFCFLDIRSPGLGDTAMYLCATSPRTRLSTDTQYFGPGTRLTVL.

The chain uses TRBV5-1 and TRBJ2-2; a weak D match, TRBD1 (6 bases). The CDR3 runs to 16 residues. Germline V CDR1 and CDR2: SGHRS, YFSETQ. Trimming stripped 1 base from V and 0 bases from J, with 10 bases between. CDR3 DNA sequence: TGCGCCAGCAGCTTGTCAGGGGATTCGAACACCGGGGAGCTGTTTTTT. This codes for CASSLSGDSNTGELFF. The complete variable domain, with remaining parts taken from reference TRBV5-1 and TRBJ2-2, reads KAGVTQTPRYLIKTRGQQVTLSCSPISGHRSVSWYQQTPGQGLQFLFEYFSETQRNKGNFPGRFSGRQFSNSRSEMNVSTLELGDSALYLCASSLSGDSNTGELFFGEGSRLTVL.

This chain joins TRBV27 and TRBJ2-5, with D perhaps matching TRBD1 (6 bases). The CDR3 runs to 13 residues. Trimming removed 10 bases at V and 1 base at J, with 13 bases between. Germline CDR1 and CDR2: MNHEY and SMNVEV (reference sequence). CDR3 in amino acids: CATKRTVQETQYF. The CDR3 bases are TGTGCCACCAAGAGGACAGTCCAAGAGACCCAGTACTTC.

The chain uses TRBV7-9 and TRBJ2-1; TRBD2 agrees at 7 bases. With V trimmed by 3 bases and J by 7 bases, 6 bases remained unmatched. Germline CDR1 and CDR2: SEHNR and FQNEAQ (reference sequence). The CDR3 loop spans 14 amino acids. The CDR3 reads CASSLRLAFNEQFF. The DNA for the CDR3 is TGTGCCAGCAGCTTGAGACTAGCTTTTAATGAGCAGTTCTTC.

The gene calls are TRBV4-1 and TRBJ2-7, with 7 bases matching TRBD1. Germline V gene lookup returns CDR1 MGHRA and CDR2 YSYEKL. The CDR3 is 15 residues long. V shed 1 base and J 3 bases; nucleotides not matched to a gene: 6. CDR3 DNA sequence: TGCGCCAGCAGCCAAGGGTCGACAGGGTACTACGAGCAGTACTTC. Amino acid sequence: CASSQGSTGYYEQYF.

The chain has TRBV5-1 and TRBJ1-1; D perhaps matches TRBD1 (5 bases). Germline V gene sequence: CDR1 SGHRS, CDR2 YFSETQ. V lost 6 bases and J 1 base, leaving 13 bases between the germline ends. This CDR3 is 14 amino acids long. The CDR3, as DNA: TGCGCCAGCACCTCAGGGTTCAGGAACACTGAAGCTTTCTTT. Its translation is CASTSGFRNTEAFF.

The chain couples TRBV1 to TRBJ1-2; no DNA check was done on the table's D call, TRBD1. TRBV1 is classified as a pseudogene. The CDR3 extends over 15 amino acids. The CDR3, as DNA: TGCACCAGCAGCCAAGATAGCCGACAGGGGCGCTGGAGAACCTTC. Amino acid sequence: CTSSQDSRQGRWRTF.

The chain links TRBV30 to TRBJ1-6; TRBD1 matches at 8 bases. In germline, CDR1 is GTSNPN, CDR2 SVGIG (reference sequence). V trimming: 7 bases; J trimming: 7 bases; junction bases outside the gene matches: 15. CDR3 size: 16 residues. The CDR3 spells CASNLNRGARNSPLHF. DNA of the CDR3: TGTGCCTCGAATCTAAACAGGGGGGCGAGGAATTCACCCCTCCACTTT.

V is TRBV27 and J is TRBJ1-2; perhaps TRBD1 as D (6 bases). CDR1 and CDR2 from the germline V gene are MNHEY and SMNVEV (reference sequence). The V end was cut by 6 bases, the J end by 3 bases, with 23 bases between. CDR3 size: 17 residues. In DNA, the CDR3 is TGTGCCAGCAGAACCCGGGGAACAGGGCTCGGCGACTATGGCTACACCTTC. Its translation is CASRTRGTGLGDYGYTF.

The V and J genes are TRBV4-1 and TRBJ2-3; 8 positions agree with TRBD1. Per germline, CDR1 MGHRA and CDR2 YSYEKL. The CDR3 consists of 15 residues. With V trimmed by 0 bases and J by 2 bases, 1 base remained unmatched. The CDR3 DNA sequence: TGCGCCAGCAGCCAAGAGGACAGGGCCACAGATACGCAGTATTTT. Translated: CASSQEDRATDTQYF.

CDR3 protein: CAWGKKGRSTEAFF. As DNA, the CDR3 is TGTGCCTGGGGGAAGAAGGGGCGATCAACTGAAGCTTTCTTT. The V and J genes are TRBV30 and TRBJ1-1, with D perhaps matching TRBD1 (5 bases). CDR1 is GTSNPN and CDR2 is SVGIG in the germline V gene (reference sequence). Deletions cut 5 bases from V and 5 bases from J, with 18 bases between. The CDR3 length is 14 residues.

This sequence joins TRBV4-1 and TRBJ2-7; 8 nucleotides agree with TRBD1. The CDR3 extends over 16 amino acids. J gave up 3 bases and V 1 base, and 8 bases lay outside the gene matches. Germline V gene sequence: CDR1 MGHRA, CDR2 YSYEKL. The CDR3 region is CASSQAPGTGYYEQYF. The CDR3, as DNA: TGCGCCAGCAGCCAAGCACCCGGGACAGGCTACTACGAGCAGTACTTC.